This TCR beta chain was documented in a study of naive and memory T cell subsets. An equimolar mix of two oligonucleotides served as the beta constant-region primer for TRBC1 and TRBC2. Ligated cDNA was amplified by four rounds of PCR with nested alpha and beta constant-region primers and SP2. Each CDR3 protein gets one entry after TCRdb re-called the UMI-ligation and nested PCR reads with MiXCR. This sample has tens of thousands of distinct CDR3 sequences, with 9% to 9.5% found just once. Germline CDR1 is SQVTM and CDR2 is ANQGSEA. The CDR3 loop spans 16 amino acids. V was clipped by 4 bases and J by 3 bases; unmatched bases: 13. This clonotype turned up a few times.

Source material: naive CD8+ T cells from blood. This sequence joins TRBV29-1 and TRBJ2-3; 7 positions match TRBD2. This TCR came from a human donor in good health. The CDR3 nucleotides read TGCAGCGTTGTCGGGGGAGGCGGGGGTAATACAGATACGCAGTATTTT. Amino acids: CSVVGGGGGNTDTQYF.